The 27 T cell receptor beta chains given below trace back to one sample, sequenced in a study of response to subunit inactivated influenza vaccine. Using its own MiXCR run on the RT-PCR reads, TCRdb lists one record per CDR3 protein. The table records some 500,000 distinct CDR3 sequences, roughly 27% of them present only once. The sample consisted of CD4+ T cells sorted from PBMCs, taken around 5 days after vaccination. Receptors originate from a man in his fifties who received an inactivated influenza vaccine.

Many counts were recorded for this clonotype. The rearrangement joins TRBV6-5 to TRBJ1-1; D gene uncertain. CDR1 is MNHEY and CDR2 is SVGAGI in the germline V gene. The ends were cut back, 6 bases at V and 5 bases at J, with 13 bases in the middle. The CDR3 is made up of 13 amino acids. The CDR3 DNA is TGTGCCAGCAGCTTAGGACCTCGAACTGAAGCTTTCTTT. This translates into CASSLGPRTEAFF.

This clonotype was observed a handful of times. This chain uses TRBV7-3 with TRBJ2-1, with 16 bases fitting TRBD2. CDR3 length equals 16 residues. V trimming: 4 bases; J trimming: 7 bases; junction bases outside the gene matches: 4. CDR1 SGHTA and CDR2 FQGTGA come from the germline V gene. In DNA form, the CDR3 reads TGTGCCAGCAGCTGGGGACTAGCGGGAGGGCTGAATGAGCAGTTCTTC. It codes for CASSWGLAGGLNEQFF.

The rearrangement uses TRBV9 and TRBJ2-2, with 7 bases fitting TRBD1. Germline assignment: CDR1 SGDLS and CDR2 YYNGEE. The CDR3 extends over 15 amino acids. The V segment lost 1 base and the J segment 4 bases; nucleotides outside the gene matches: 4. The CDR3 spells CASSVRQGSTGELFF. The CDR3 DNA is TGTGCCAGCAGCGTACGACAGGGAAGCACCGGGGAGCTGTTTTTT.

This clonotype was counted a few times. The V and J genes are TRBV7-9 and TRBJ2-3, with TRBD2 matching over 10 bases. Germline V gives CDR1 SEHNR, CDR2 FQNEAQ (reference sequence). Trimming cost V 7 bases and J 3 bases; bases outside gene matches: 10. This CDR3 has 16 residues. The CDR3 here is CASNSGGALGTDTQYF. The CDR3 bases are TGTGCCAGCAACAGCGGGGGGGCCTTAGGTACAGATACGCAGTATTTT.

The sample holds a few counts of this clonotype. Written as DNA, the CDR3 is TGTGCCAGCAGTTTAGGAGATTACTATGGCTACACCTTC. Its translation: CASSLGDYYGYTF. V usage is TRBV12-3 or TRBV12-4 and J usage is TRBJ1-2, with D uncertain. The CDR3 has 13 amino acids. V lost 1 base and J lost 3, with 6 bases in between.

This clonotype occurred a few times. This chain uses TRBV7-2 with TRBJ2-7; D gene uncertain. Germline CDR1 SGHTA, CDR2 FQGNSA. The CDR3 totals 13 residues. V lost 5 bases and J 0 bases, leaving 8 bases between the germline ends. CDR3 loop: CASSPSASYEQYF. DNA for the CDR3: TGTGCCAGCAGCCCGTCTGCCTCCTACGAGCAGTACTTC.

This clonotype was detected only a few times. The chain couples TRBV7-8 to TRBJ2-7, with D perhaps matching TRBD2 (5 bases). From germline, CDR1 is SGHVS and CDR2 FQNEAQ. The V end was cut by 4 bases, the J end by 0 bases, with 16 bases between. This CDR3 comprises 16 residues. The CDR3 DNA reads as TGTGCCAGCAGCTCCCCTGCGGGCCAGAACTCCTACGAGCAGTACTTC. Protein sequence: CASSSPAGQNSYEQYF.

This clonotype has only a few counts. The rearrangement uses TRBV11-3 and TRBJ2-1; 9 bases fit TRBD2. The germline gives CDR1 SGHNT, CDR2 YENEEA. This CDR3 is built from 16 residues. V lost 3 bases, J lost 4 bases, and 7 bases stayed unmatched. The CDR3 reads CASSFSSLAGYNEQFF. The CDR3 region has the DNA TGTGCCAGCAGCTTCTCTAGTCTAGCGGGGTACAATGAGCAGTTCTTC.

This clonotype turned up a few times. The rearrangement uses TRBV15 and TRBJ2-5; TRBD1 matches 7 bases. V dropped 3 bases and J dropped 4; count of bases not matched to a gene: 8. Germline lookup yields CDR1 LNHNV and CDR2 YYDKDF (reference sequence). This CDR3 contains 15 residues. In nucleotides, the CDR3 is TGTGCCACCAGCAGGAGGAGACAGGGAATAGAGACCCAGTACTTC. Amino acids: CATSRRRQGIETQYF.

This chain connects TRBV20-1 to TRBJ2-4; 10 nucleotides line up with TRBD2. After removal of 6 bases from V and 8 bases from J, the junction contained 16 bases not matched to a gene. The V gene's germline CDR1 is DFQATT and CDR2 SNEGSKA (reference sequence). CDR3 length: 16 residues. This chain's CDR3 is CSAGRTSGLLLDIQYF. The CDR3 bases are TGCAGTGCCGGAAGGACTAGCGGCCTACTTTTGGACATTCAGTACTTC.

This clonotype was observed a few times. V and J are TRBV20-1 and TRBJ2-1, with 10 bases that match TRBD2. V lost 6 bases, J lost 4 bases, and 6 bases stayed unmatched. Germline V gene sequence: CDR1 DFQATT, CDR2 SNEGSKA (reference sequence). The CDR3 totals 14 residues. CDR3 loop: CSATTSGLYNEQFF. In nucleotides, the CDR3 is TGCAGTGCCACGACTAGCGGGCTATACAATGAGCAGTTCTTC.

This chain uses TRBV12-3 or TRBV12-4 with TRBJ1-5, with a tentative D call TRBD1 (5 bases). The CDR3 is made up of 13 amino acids. V was clipped by 4 bases and J by 6 bases, with 10 bases between them. The CDR3: CASSYPGIQPQHF. The CDR3, as DNA: TGTGCCAGCAGTTATCCAGGGATTCAGCCCCAGCATTTT.

The CDR3 loop reads CASSELLHSQETQYF. In DNA form, the CDR3 reads TGTGCCAGCAGTGAACTCTTGCACAGCCAAGAGACCCAGTACTTC. This sequence joins TRBV2 and TRBJ2-5; D ambiguous. V was pared by 2 bases and J by 1 base, with 11 bases between. The CDR3 extends over 15 amino acids. CDR1 and CDR2 (germline): SNHLY, FYNNEI.

This clonotype was seen only a few times. This rearrangement joins TRBV5-1 to TRBJ1-2; weak D call: TRBD1 (5 bases). This CDR3 contains 15 residues. Germline V lookup: CDR1 SGHRS, CDR2 YFSETQ. The ends were cut back, 0 bases at V and 2 bases at J, with 11 bases in the middle. The CDR3 DNA sequence: TGCGCCAGCAGCTTGGCAGGGAGAAGGAACTATGGCTACACCTTC. Translated: CASSLAGRRNYGYTF. Variable domain in full (rest from reference TRBV5-1 and TRBJ1-2): KAGVTQTPRYLIKTRGQQVTLSCSPISGHRSVSWYQQTPGQGLQFLFEYFSETQRNKGNFPGRFSGRQFSNSRSEMNVSTLELGDSALYLCASSLAGRRNYGYTFGSGTRLTVV.

The chain has TRBV11-1 and TRBJ2-6; tentative D call: TRBD1 (5 bases). Trimming pared 7 bases from V and 0 bases from J, leaving 19 bases between. There are 18 residues in the CDR3. The germline gives CDR1 SGHAT, CDR2 FQDESV (reference sequence). The chain's CDR3 is CASTRRRQGTSGANVLTF. CDR3 nucleotide sequence: TGTGCCAGCACCCGTAGGCGTCAGGGAACCTCTGGGGCCAACGTCCTGACTTTC.

This sequence joins TRBV20-1 and TRBJ1-1, with a possible D match to TRBD1 (5 bases). There are 14 residues in the CDR3. V was trimmed by 6 bases and J by 1 base, leaving 15 bases between them. CDR1 DFQATT and CDR2 SNEGSKA come from the germline V gene (reference sequence). CDR3 nucleotides: TGCAGTGCCCCCGTGGGGCTGAAGAACACTGAAGCTTTCTTT. It is translated as CSAPVGLKNTEAFF.

On this clonotype: Compared with germline, one end of the junction differs, possibly owing to a read error. This sequence joins TRBV20-1 and TRBJ2-7; TRBD1 aligns across 7 bases. Germline loops: CDR1 DFQATT, CDR2 SNEGSKA (reference sequence). The CDR3 is 14 residues long. The CDR3 nucleotides are TGCAGTGCAACCCGTGACAGGACAGGCTACGAGCTGTACTTC. It encodes CSATRDRTGYELYF.

The gene calls are TRBV21-1 and TRBJ2-1; the listed D gene, TRBD1, was not tested against the DNA. TRBV21-1 is designated a pseudogene. This CDR3 has 15 amino acids. The CDR3 region is CASPYGRGYRGEQFF. As DNA, the CDR3 is TGTGCCAGCCCCTACGGGCGCGGTTATAGGGGTGAGCAGTTCTTC.

This chain uses TRBV7-2 with TRBJ1-4; D is undetermined. The CDR3 covers 12 residues. V was pared by 3 bases and J by 4 bases, with 3 bases between. The germline gives CDR1 SGHTA, CDR2 FQGNSA. CDR3 region: CASSFNNEKLFF. The CDR3 bases are TGTGCCAGCAGCTTTAATAATGAAAAACTGTTTTTT.

This clonotype has a handful of counts. The CDR3 protein is CASSQWTAIADYEQYF. The CDR3, as DNA: TGTGCCAGCAGCCAATGGACAGCCATAGCCGACTACGAGCAGTACTTC. The chain has TRBV5-6 and TRBJ2-7; a possible D gene is TRBD1 (6 bases). V was pared by 4 bases and J by 3 bases, with 20 bases between. This CDR3 contains 16 residues. Germline CDR1 is SGHDT and CDR2 is YYEEEE. The whole variable domain, remainder taken from reference TRBV5-6 and TRBJ2-7, is DAGVTQSPTHLIKTRGQQVTLRCSPKSGHDTVSWYQQALGQGPQFIFQYYEEEERQRGNFPDRFSGHQFPNYSSELNVNALLLGDSALYLCASSQWTAIADYEQYFGPGTRLTVT.

This clonotype was observed a handful of times. This sequence joins TRBV5-1 and TRBJ2-1; D may match TRBD1 or TRBD2 (5 bases each). Germline-derived CDR1 and CDR2 are SGHRS and YFSETQ. V lost 0 bases to trimming and J lost 7 bases, with 11 bases between them. CDR3 size: 14 residues. CDR3: CASSLGGTLNEQFF. In nucleotides, the CDR3 is TGCGCCAGCAGCTTGGGGGGGACCCTAAATGAGCAGTTCTTC.

The chain joins TRBV18 to TRBJ2-3, with TRBD2 as a possible D gene (6 bases). V lost 3 bases and J 2 bases, leaving 12 bases between the germline ends. There are 15 residues in the CDR3. Germline CDR1 is KGHSH and CDR2 is LQKENI. CDR3 bases: TGTGCCAGCTCACCGATTAGCGGATCCACAGATACGCAGTATTTT. This codes for CASSPISGSTDTQYF.

In this sample, this clonotype turned up many times. This chain links TRBV5-1 with TRBJ2-2, with unresolved D. The CDR3 is 14 amino acids. Germline V gives CDR1 SGHRS, CDR2 YFSETQ. The germline V and J ends were trimmed by 5 bases and 1 base, with 9 bases remaining between them. The CDR3 region has the DNA TGCGCCAGCAGGGCCGGCGAGAACACCGGGGAGCTGTTTTTT. This translates into CASRAGENTGELFF.

V usage is TRBV7-8 and J usage is TRBJ2-1; possibly TRBD2 for D (5 bases). V was clipped by 11 bases and J by 11 bases, with 16 bases between them. Germline V gene data show CDR1 as SGHVS and CDR2 as FQNEAQ. CDR3 length: 11 amino acids. CDR3 bases: TGTGCCCCAATAGGGAGCGGTAAGCAGTTCTTC. Protein: CAPIGSGKQFF.

This clonotype was observed many times. J is TRBJ2-5 and V is TRBV20-1, with TRBD2 matching 14 bases. V dropped 3 bases and J dropped 7; count of bases not matched to a gene: 7. The CDR3 length is 15 residues. CDR1 and CDR2 (germline): DFQATT, SNEGSKA (reference sequence). This chain's CDR3 is CSARGLAGVSGTQYF. The CDR3 DNA reads as TGCAGTGCTAGGGGACTAGCGGGAGTGTCCGGGACCCAGTACTTC.

The CDR3 DNA reads as TGTGCCAGCAGTCCGGGACTGAATAGGGAGCTGTTTTTT. It specifies CASSPGLNRELFF. The rearrangement links TRBV12-3 or TRBV12-4 to TRBJ2-2; tentatively, D is TRBD2 (6 bases). With 5 bases removed from V and 9 bases from J, the gap between germline ends came to 13 bases. This CDR3 contains 13 residues.

This clonotype occurred many times. This chain uses TRBV7-2 with TRBJ2-7; D may be TRBD1 (5 bases). The V gene lost 1 base and the J gene lost 2 bases, with 12 bases spanning the gap. The CDR3 extends over 15 amino acids. The V gene's germline CDR1 is SGHTA and CDR2 FQGNSA. The CDR3 sequence is CASSLEGPPTYEQYF. The CDR3 DNA follows: TGTGCCAGCAGCTTAGAGGGGCCACCCACCTACGAGCAGTACTTC. The full variable domain, rest sourced from reference TRBV7-2 and TRBJ2-7, is GAGVSQSPSNKVTEKGKDVELRCDPISGHTALYWYRQSLGQGLEFLIYFQGNSAPDKSGLPSDRFSAERTGGSVSTLTIQRTQQEDSAVYLCASSLEGPPTYEQYFGPGTRLTVT.